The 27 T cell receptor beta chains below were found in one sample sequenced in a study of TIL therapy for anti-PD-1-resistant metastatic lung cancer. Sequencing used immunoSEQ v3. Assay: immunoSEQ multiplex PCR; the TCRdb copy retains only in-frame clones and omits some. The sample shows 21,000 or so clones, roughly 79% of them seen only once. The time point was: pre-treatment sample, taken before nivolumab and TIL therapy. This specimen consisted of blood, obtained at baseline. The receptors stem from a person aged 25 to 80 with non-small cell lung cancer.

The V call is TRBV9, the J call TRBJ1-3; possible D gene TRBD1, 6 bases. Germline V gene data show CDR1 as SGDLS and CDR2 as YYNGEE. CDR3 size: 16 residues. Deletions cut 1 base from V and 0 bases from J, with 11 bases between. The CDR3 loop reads CASSVTGTNSGNTIYF. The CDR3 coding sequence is TGTGCCAGCAGCGTAACCGGGACAAACTCTGGAAACACCATATATTTT.

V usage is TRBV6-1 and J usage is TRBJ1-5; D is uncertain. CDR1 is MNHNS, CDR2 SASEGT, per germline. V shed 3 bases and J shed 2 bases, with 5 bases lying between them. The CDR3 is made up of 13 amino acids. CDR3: CASSESRNQPQHF. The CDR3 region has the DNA TGTGCCAGCAGTGAGAGTCGCAATCAGCCCCAGCATTTT.

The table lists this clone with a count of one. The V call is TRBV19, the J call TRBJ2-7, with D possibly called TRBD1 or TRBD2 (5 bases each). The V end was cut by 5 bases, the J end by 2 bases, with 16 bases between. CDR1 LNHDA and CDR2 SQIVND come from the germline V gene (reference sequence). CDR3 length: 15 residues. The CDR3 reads CASSPVGRGPYEQYF. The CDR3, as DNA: TGTGCCAGTAGTCCGGTAGGAAGGGGACCCTACGAGCAGTACTTC.

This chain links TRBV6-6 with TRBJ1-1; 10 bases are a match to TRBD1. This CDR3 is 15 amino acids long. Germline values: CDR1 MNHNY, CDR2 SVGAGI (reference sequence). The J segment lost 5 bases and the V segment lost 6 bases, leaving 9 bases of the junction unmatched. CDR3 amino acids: CASSNPPGQGTEAFF. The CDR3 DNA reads TGTGCCAGCAGCAACCCGCCGGGACAGGGGACTGAAGCTTTCTTT.

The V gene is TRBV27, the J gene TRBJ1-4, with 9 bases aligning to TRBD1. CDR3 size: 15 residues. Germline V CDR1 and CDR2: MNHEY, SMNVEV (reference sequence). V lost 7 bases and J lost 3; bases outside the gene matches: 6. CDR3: CASKLQGASNEKLFF. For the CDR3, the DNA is TGTGCCAGCAAACTACAGGGGGCTTCTAATGAAAAACTGTTTTTT.

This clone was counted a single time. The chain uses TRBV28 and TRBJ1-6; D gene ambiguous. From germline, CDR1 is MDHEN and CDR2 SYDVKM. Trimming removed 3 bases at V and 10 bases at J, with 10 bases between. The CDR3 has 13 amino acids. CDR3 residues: CASSFRGSSPLHF. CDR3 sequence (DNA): TGTGCCAGCAGTTTTCGGGGATCCTCACCCCTCCACTTT. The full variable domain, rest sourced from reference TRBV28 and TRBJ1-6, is DVKVTQSSRYLVKRTGEKVFLECVQDMDHENMFWYRQDPGLGLRLIYFSYDVKMKEKGDIPEGYSVSREKKERFSLILESASTNQTSMYLCASSFRGSSPLHFGNGTRLTVT.

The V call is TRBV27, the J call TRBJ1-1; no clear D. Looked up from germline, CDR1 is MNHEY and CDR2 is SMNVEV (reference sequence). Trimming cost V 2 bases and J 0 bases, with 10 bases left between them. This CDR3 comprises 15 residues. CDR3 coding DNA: TGTGCCAGCAGTTTAAGGGCAGCCATGAACACTGAAGCTTTCTTT. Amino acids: CASSLRAAMNTEAFF.

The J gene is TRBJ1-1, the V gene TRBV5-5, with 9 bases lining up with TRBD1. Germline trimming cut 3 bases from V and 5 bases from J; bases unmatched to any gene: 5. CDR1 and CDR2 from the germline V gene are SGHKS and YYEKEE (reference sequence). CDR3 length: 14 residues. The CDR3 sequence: CASSSGTGWTEAFF. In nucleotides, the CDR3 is TGTGCCAGCAGCTCCGGGACAGGGTGGACTGAAGCTTTCTTT.

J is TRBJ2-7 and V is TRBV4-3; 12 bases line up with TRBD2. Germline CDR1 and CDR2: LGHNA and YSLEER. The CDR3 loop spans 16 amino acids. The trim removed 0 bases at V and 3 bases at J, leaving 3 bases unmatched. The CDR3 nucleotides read TGCGCCAGCAGCCAAGAAATGACTAGCGGGAGCTACGAGCAGTACTTC. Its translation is CASSQEMTSGSYEQYF.

The CDR3 loop is CASGHAQGLAGARETQYF. The CDR3 DNA is TGTGCTAGTGGCCATGCACAGGGACTAGCGGGAGCTCGGGAGACCCAGTACTTC. The chain links TRBV12-5 to TRBJ2-5; 14 bases are a match to TRBD2. The germline gives CDR1 LGHNT, CDR2 FRNRAP. V gave up 6 bases and J gave up 5 bases; unmatched junction bases: 14. The CDR3 covers 18 residues.

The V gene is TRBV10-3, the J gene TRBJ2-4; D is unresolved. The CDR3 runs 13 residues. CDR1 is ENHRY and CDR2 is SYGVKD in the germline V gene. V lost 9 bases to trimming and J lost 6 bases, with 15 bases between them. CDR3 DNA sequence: TGTGCCATTTCAAAGGACGTACGAAACATTCAGTACTTC. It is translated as CAISKDVRNIQYF.

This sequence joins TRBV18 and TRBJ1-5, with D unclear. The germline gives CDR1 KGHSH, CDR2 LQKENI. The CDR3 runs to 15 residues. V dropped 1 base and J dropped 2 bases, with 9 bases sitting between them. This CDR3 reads CASSPQGFGNQPQHF. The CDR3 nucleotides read TGTGCCAGCTCACCACAGGGATTTGGCAATCAGCCCCAGCATTTT.

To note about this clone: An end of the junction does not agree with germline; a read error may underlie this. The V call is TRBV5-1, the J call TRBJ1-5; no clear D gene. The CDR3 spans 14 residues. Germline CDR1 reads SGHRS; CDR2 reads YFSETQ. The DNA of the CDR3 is TGCGCCAGCAGCTTGGAAAGCAGGAAAACAGCCCCAGCATTT. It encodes CASSLESRKTAPAF.

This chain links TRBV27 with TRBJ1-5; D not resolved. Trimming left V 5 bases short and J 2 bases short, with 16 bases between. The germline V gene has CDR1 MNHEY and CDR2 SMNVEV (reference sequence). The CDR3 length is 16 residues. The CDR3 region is CASSPGPGEGNQPQHF. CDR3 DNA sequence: TGTGCCAGCAGTCCAGGACCCGGCGAGGGCAATCAGCCCCAGCATTTT.

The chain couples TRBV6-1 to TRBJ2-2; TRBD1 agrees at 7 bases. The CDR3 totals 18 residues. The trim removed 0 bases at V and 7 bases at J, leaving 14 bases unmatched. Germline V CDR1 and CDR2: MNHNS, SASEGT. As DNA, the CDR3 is TGTGCCAGCAGTGAAGCGTATCGAACAGGGGTGGCAAACGGGGAGCTGTTTTTT. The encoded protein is CASSEAYRTGVANGELFF.

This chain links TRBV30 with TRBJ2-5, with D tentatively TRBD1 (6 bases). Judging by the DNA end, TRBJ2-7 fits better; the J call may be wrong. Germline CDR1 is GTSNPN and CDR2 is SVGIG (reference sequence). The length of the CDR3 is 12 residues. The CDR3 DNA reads TGTGCCTGGAGTAATGGACAGAGCGAGCAGTACTTC. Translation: CAWSNGQSEQYF.

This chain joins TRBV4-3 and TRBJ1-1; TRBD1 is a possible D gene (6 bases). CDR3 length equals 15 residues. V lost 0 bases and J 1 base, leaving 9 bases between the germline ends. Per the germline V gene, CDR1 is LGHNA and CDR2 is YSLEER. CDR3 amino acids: CASSQETGPNTEAFF. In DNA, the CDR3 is TGCGCCAGCAGCCAAGAAACAGGGCCGAACACTGAAGCTTTCTTT.

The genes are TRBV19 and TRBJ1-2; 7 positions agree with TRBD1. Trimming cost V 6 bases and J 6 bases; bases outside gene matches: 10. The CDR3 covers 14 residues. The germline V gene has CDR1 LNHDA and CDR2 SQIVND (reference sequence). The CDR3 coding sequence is TGTGCCAGTAGAGAAGGGGGCGGGAGTAATGGCTACACCTTC. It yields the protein CASREGGGSNGYTF.

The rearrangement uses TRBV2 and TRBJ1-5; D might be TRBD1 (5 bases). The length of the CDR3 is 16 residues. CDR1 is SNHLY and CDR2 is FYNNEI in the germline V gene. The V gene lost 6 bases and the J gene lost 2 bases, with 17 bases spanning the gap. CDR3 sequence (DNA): TGTGCCAGCAGGGCCTCAGGGATCTGGGGCAATCAGCCCCAGCATTTT. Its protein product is CASRASGIWGNQPQHF.

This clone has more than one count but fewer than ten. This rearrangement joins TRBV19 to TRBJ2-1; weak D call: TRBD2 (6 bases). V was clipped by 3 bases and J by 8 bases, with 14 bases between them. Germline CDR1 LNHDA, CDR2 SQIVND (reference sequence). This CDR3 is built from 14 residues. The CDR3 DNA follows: TGTGCCAGTAGTATGGGGAGGATCATGGATGAGCAGTTCTTC. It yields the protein CASSMGRIMDEQFF.

As DNA, the CDR3 is TGTGCCAGCAGCCAAACTGGACTAGCGGCCTACAATGAGCAGTTCTTC. Translation: CASSQTGLAAYNEQFF. The chain is built from TRBV14 and TRBJ2-1, with 10 bases matching TRBD2. Losses at the gene ends were 2 bases for V and 2 bases for J; bases not matched to a gene: 3. Per germline, CDR1 SGHDN and CDR2 FVKESK. This CDR3 is built from 16 residues.

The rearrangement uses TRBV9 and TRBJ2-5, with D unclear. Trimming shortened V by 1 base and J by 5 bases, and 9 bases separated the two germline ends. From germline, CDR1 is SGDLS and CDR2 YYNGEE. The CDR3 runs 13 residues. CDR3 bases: TGTGCCAGCAGCGTATCAGTAATGGAGACCCAGTACTTC. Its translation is CASSVSVMETQYF.

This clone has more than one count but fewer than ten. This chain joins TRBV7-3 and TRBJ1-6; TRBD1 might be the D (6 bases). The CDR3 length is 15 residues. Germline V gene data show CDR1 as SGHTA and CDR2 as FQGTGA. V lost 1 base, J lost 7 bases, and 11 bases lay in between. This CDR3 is CASSLSGQGNSPLHF. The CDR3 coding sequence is TGTGCCAGCAGCTTAAGCGGGCAGGGGAATTCACCCCTCCACTTT.

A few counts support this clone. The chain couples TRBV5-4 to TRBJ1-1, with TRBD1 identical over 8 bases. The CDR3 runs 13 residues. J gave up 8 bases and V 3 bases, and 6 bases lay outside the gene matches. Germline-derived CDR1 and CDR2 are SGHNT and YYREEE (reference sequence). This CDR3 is CASSSGQVLEAFF. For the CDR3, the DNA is TGTGCCAGCAGCTCGGGACAGGTCCTAGAAGCTTTCTTT.

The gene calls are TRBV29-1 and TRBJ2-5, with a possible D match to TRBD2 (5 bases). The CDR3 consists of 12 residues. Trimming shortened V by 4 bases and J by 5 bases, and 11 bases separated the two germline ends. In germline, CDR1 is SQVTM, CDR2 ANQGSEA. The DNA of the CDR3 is TGCAGCGTTGGGCGGGCCGGGGAGACCCAGTACTTC. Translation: CSVGRAGETQYF. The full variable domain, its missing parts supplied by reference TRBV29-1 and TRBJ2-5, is SAVISQKPSRDICQRGTSLTIQCQVDSQVTMMFWYRQQPGQSLTLIATANQGSEATYESGFVIDKFPISRPNLTFSTLTVSNMSPEDSSIYLCSVGRAGETQYFGPGTRLLVL.

In DNA form, the CDR3 reads TGTGCCTGGAGTGATCGACAGGGAACAACTAATGAAAAACTGTTTTTT. This translates into CAWSDRQGTTNEKLFF. The chain couples TRBV30 to TRBJ1-4, with 7 bases identical to TRBD1. Germline-derived CDR1 and CDR2 are GTSNPN and SVGIG (reference sequence). With V trimmed by 1 base and J by 0 bases, 5 bases remained unmatched. The CDR3 totals 16 residues.

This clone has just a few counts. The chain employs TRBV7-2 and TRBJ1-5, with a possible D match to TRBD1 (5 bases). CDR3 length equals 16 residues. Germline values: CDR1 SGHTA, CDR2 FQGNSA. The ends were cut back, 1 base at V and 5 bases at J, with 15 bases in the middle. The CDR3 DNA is TGTGCCAGCAGCTTAGTTCAAGGGGCTCACGATCAGCCCCAGCATTTT. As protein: CASSLVQGAHDQPQHF.